The 27 T cell receptor beta chains below were found in one sample sequenced in a study of blood T cells in healthy people across ages. It was with a sample-barcoded 5' primer and a J-beta primer mix that a second PCR of about 6 to 11 cycles was run. TCRdb reprocessed the 5' RACE reads via MiXCR and lists one record per CDR3 protein. This sample has roughly 2 million distinct CDR3 sequences, with roughly 49% found just once. The specimen sequenced was blood. Receptors were obtained from a woman between 35 and 50 years old in good health.

This clonotype was detected once. V and J are TRBV7-8 and TRBJ2-5, with D perhaps matching TRBD1 (6 bases). V was cut by 2 bases and J by 2 bases, with 18 bases left in between. This CDR3 region has 17 residues. CDR1 is SGHVS, CDR2 FQNEAQ, per germline. The CDR3 region is CASSLYYLGTIQETQYF. In DNA, the CDR3 is TGTGCCAGCAGCTTATACTACCTAGGGACAATTCAAGAGACCCAGTACTTC.

There are a few counts of this clonotype. The rearrangement joins TRBV4-1 to TRBJ2-1, with 8 bases aligning to TRBD2. With V trimmed by 4 bases and J by 8 bases, 10 bases remained unmatched. Germline V lookup: CDR1 MGHRA, CDR2 YSYEKL. CDR3 length equals 15 residues. CDR3 sequence: CASSPAGLAIDEQFF. The CDR3, as DNA: TGCGCCAGCAGCCCCGCAGGACTAGCTATCGATGAGCAGTTCTTC.

This clonotype has only a few counts. This sequence joins TRBV5-1 and TRBJ2-5, with 10 bases lining up with TRBD2. Germline lookup yields CDR1 SGHRS and CDR2 YFSETQ. V lost 4 bases to trimming and J lost 2 bases; unmatched junction nucleotides: 5. This CDR3 is 15 amino acids long. Written as DNA, the CDR3 is TGCGCCAGCAGCGGAACTAGCGGGACTCAAGAGACCCAGTACTTC. The encoded protein is CASSGTSGTQETQYF. Using reference TRBV5-1 and TRBJ2-5 for the parts outside the CDR3, the full variable domain is KAGVTQTPRYLIKTRGQQVTLSCSPISGHRSVSWYQQTPGQGLQFLFEYFSETQRNKGNFPGRFSGRQFSNSRSEMNVSTLELGDSALYLCASSGTSGTQETQYFGPGTRLLVL.

CDR3 residues: CATWGQYEVESFTF. CDR3 in DNA: TGTGCCACCTGGGGACAGTACGAGGTTGAAAGCTTCACCTTC. This chain links TRBV10-3 with TRBJ1-2; the match to TRBD1 covers 7 bases. V was pared by 10 bases and J by 13 bases, with 21 bases of the junction left unmatched. Germline lookup yields CDR1 ENHRY and CDR2 SYGVKD. CDR3 length: 14 amino acids.

This clonotype turned up a few times. This chain links TRBV6-1 with TRBJ2-5, with 7 bases matching TRBD1. This CDR3 comprises 15 residues. Looked up from germline, CDR1 is MNHNS and CDR2 is SASEGT. The V and J ends lost 5 bases and 2 bases, in that order; junction bases with no gene match: 8. CDR3 residues: CASSSGTEKQETQYF. For the CDR3, the DNA is TGTGCCAGCAGTTCCGGGACAGAAAAACAAGAGACCCAGTACTTC.

This chain joins TRBV6-5 and TRBJ1-5; TRBD1 aligns across 8 bases. The CDR3 has 15 residues. Trimming at V came to 5 bases and at J to 9 bases, leaving 12 bases not matched to a gene. Germline CDR1 is MNHEY and CDR2 is SVGAGI. The CDR3 DNA reads TGTGCCAGCAGTCCTTGGACAGGGACCGATCGGCCCCAGCATTTT. This encodes CASSPWTGTDRPQHF.

This sequence joins TRBV7-2 and TRBJ1-6, with TRBD1 as a possible D gene (5 bases). The germline V gene has CDR1 SGHTA and CDR2 FQGNSA. The ends were cut back, 1 base at V and 7 bases at J, with 11 bases in the middle. The CDR3 totals 15 residues. The CDR3 DNA sequence: TGTGCCAGCAGCTTAGGGTCCGGGGGAAATTCACCCCTCCACTTT. Translated, it gives CASSLGSGGNSPLHF.

The chain joins TRBV6-5 to TRBJ2-1; the match to TRBD2 covers 10 bases. Trimming took 2 bases from V and 6 from J; bases not matched to a gene: 16. CDR3 length: 19 residues. Germline V gene lookup returns CDR1 MNHEY and CDR2 SVGAGI. The CDR3 loop reads CASSYRGASGGGRGNEQFF. The CDR3 DNA reads as TGTGCCAGCAGTTACCGCGGGGCTAGCGGGGGCGGCCGGGGCAATGAGCAGTTCTTC.

This clonotype was observed a handful of times. The V call is TRBV6-5, the J call TRBJ2-1; D remains ambiguous. This CDR3 contains 15 residues. Germline V CDR1 and CDR2: MNHEY, SVGAGI. V was shortened by 2 bases and J by 2 bases, with 10 bases between the two germline ends. The CDR3 nucleotides are TGTGCCAGCAGTTACGGGCTAGTGGCCTACAATGAGCAGTTCTTC. Amino acid sequence: CASSYGLVAYNEQFF.

The chain links TRBV7-3 to TRBJ2-5; 7 nucleotides agree with TRBD1. The CDR3 is made up of 15 amino acids. Germline V gene data show CDR1 as SGHTA and CDR2 as FQGTGA. Germline trimming cut 5 bases from V and 3 bases from J; bases unmatched to any gene: 9. The CDR3 DNA reads TGTGCCAGCAGCCGACAGGGAAATGGGGAAGAGACCCAGTACTTC. It encodes CASSRQGNGEETQYF. Filled out from reference TRBV7-3 and TRBJ2-5, the complete variable domain reads GAGVSQTPSNKVTEKGKYVELRCDPISGHTALYWYRQSLGQGPEFLIYFQGTGAADDSGLPNDRFFAVRPEGSVSTLKIQRTERGDSAVYLCASSRQGNGEETQYFGPGTRLLVL.

V is TRBV4-2 and J is TRBJ2-5, with 8 bases aligning to TRBD1. V trimming: 1 base; J trimming: 2 bases; junction bases outside the gene matches: 6. The CDR3 runs to 16 residues. In germline, CDR1 is LGHNA, CDR2 YNFKEQ. This CDR3 is CASSQGQGARQETQYF. The CDR3 coding sequence is TGTGCCAGCAGCCAAGGGCAGGGGGCTCGGCAAGAGACCCAGTACTTC.

The table lists this clonotype with a count of one. The chain is built from TRBV25-1 and TRBJ2-5; 12 bases map to TRBD1. The CDR3 sequence is 15 residues long. Looked up from germline, CDR1 is MGHDK and CDR2 is SYGVNS. J was trimmed by 4 bases and V by 6 bases; bases with no gene match: 6. CDR3: CASRKGQGAPETQYF. CDR3 DNA sequence: TGTGCCAGCAGGAAGGGACAGGGGGCCCCAGAGACCCAGTACTTC.

The chain couples TRBV5-5 to TRBJ2-1; TRBD2 might be the D (5 bases). This CDR3 is built from 14 residues. Germline V gives CDR1 SGHKS, CDR2 YYEKEE (reference sequence). Trimming removed 2 bases at V and 7 bases at J, with 13 bases between. The CDR3 nucleotides are TGTGCCAGCAGCTTCTTGGTCTCGGGAAATGAGCAGTTCTTC. Amino acid sequence: CASSFLVSGNEQFF.

The chain has TRBV5-1 and TRBJ2-1; TRBD1 matches at 8 bases. This CDR3 has 16 residues. With V trimmed by 3 bases and J by 12 bases, 17 bases remained unmatched. Per the germline V gene, CDR1 is SGHRS and CDR2 is YFSETQ. The CDR3 DNA is TGCGCCAGCAGCTCCTTGCCCGGGACAGGCCACCAAGGGCAGTTCTTC. It is translated as CASSSLPGTGHQGQFF.

The genes are TRBV6-5 and TRBJ2-7; D perhaps matches TRBD1 (6 bases). Trimming took off 0 bases at V and 7 bases at J, with 16 bases between the two ends. Germline values: CDR1 MNHEY, CDR2 SVGAGI. There are 15 residues in the CDR3. CDR3 nucleotide sequence: TGTGCCAGCAGTTACTCGGGGGCGTCAAATATGGAGCAGTACTTC. This encodes CASSYSGASNMEQYF.

A few counts support this clonotype. V is TRBV9 and J is TRBJ2-5, with a tentative D call TRBD2 (6 bases). Germline V CDR1 and CDR2: SGDLS, YYNGEE. CDR3 length: 16 residues. Deletions cut 0 bases from V and 2 bases from J, with 14 bases between. This CDR3 is CASSVASRRGQETQYF. The CDR3 DNA sequence: TGTGCCAGCAGCGTAGCATCCCGGCGGGGACAAGAGACCCAGTACTTC. Complete variable domain (other parts from reference TRBV9 and TRBJ2-5): DSGVTQTPKHLITATGQRVTLRCSPRSGDLSVYWYQQSLDQGLQFLIQYYNGEERAKGNILERFSAQQFPDLHSELNLSSLELGDSALYFCASSVASRRGQETQYFGPGTRLLVL.

This clonotype is a singleton in its sample. V gene TRBV12-3 or TRBV12-4 combines with J gene TRBJ2-1, with 10 bases matching TRBD2. The CDR3 loop spans 17 amino acids. Germline trimming cut 8 bases from V and 7 bases from J; bases unmatched to any gene: 17. The CDR3 loop is CASGPGSGGAGRNEQFF. CDR3 sequence (DNA): TGTGCCAGCGGCCCGGGGAGCGGGGGGGCCGGTAGAAATGAGCAGTTCTTC.

This clonotype was found a few times. This chain uses TRBV6-5 with TRBJ2-1, with TRBD2 as a possible D gene (7 bases). CDR3 size: 16 residues. Germline-derived CDR1 and CDR2 are MNHEY and SVGAGI. The germline V and J ends were trimmed by 3 bases and 6 bases, with 18 bases remaining between them. This CDR3 reads CASSYILARGLNEQFF. CDR3 bases: TGTGCCAGCAGTTATATCCTAGCGCGGGGGCTCAATGAGCAGTTCTTC.

This clonotype has a handful of counts. This chain joins TRBV20-1 and TRBJ2-7; D possibly corresponds to TRBD1 (6 bases). This CDR3 has 13 amino acids. Per the germline V gene, CDR1 is DFQATT and CDR2 is SNEGSKA (reference sequence). V lost 1 base and J lost 4, with 11 bases in between. The CDR3 region has the DNA TGCAGTGCTAGAGCCGACAGGCTATACGAGCAGTACTTC. Its translation: CSARADRLYEQYF.

CDR3 protein: CASSDRDPGLETQFF. CDR3 in DNA: TGTGCCAGCAGCGACCGGGACCCGGGACTGGAGACCCAGTTCTTC. The rearrangement links TRBV9 to TRBJ2-1; D is perhaps TRBD2 (6 bases). Per the germline V gene, CDR1 is SGDLS and CDR2 is YYNGEE. V lost 3 bases and J 13 bases, leaving 23 bases between the germline ends. The CDR3 length is 15 residues.

This clonotype was picked up one time. The genes are TRBV2 and TRBJ2-5, with 7 bases lining up with TRBD2. Trimming at V came to 6 bases and at J to 2 bases, leaving 6 bases not matched to a gene. The CDR3 contains 14 residues. The germline V gene has CDR1 SNHLY and CDR2 FYNNEI. The CDR3 sequence: CASSGLVGQETQYF. The CDR3 DNA follows: TGTGCCAGCAGCGGACTAGTGGGGCAAGAGACCCAGTACTTC.

The chain couples TRBV6-5 to TRBJ2-1, with D unclear. Between the trimmed V and J ends, which lost 2 bases and 4 bases, there was a span of 21 bases. Per germline, CDR1 MNHEY and CDR2 SVGAGI. This CDR3 spans 18 amino acids. The chain's CDR3 is CASSYTPPQAHPYNEQFF. The CDR3 DNA is TGTGCCAGCAGTTACACCCCGCCCCAGGCCCATCCTTACAATGAGCAGTTCTTC.

This clonotype was seen repeatedly, ten times or more. The chain combines TRBV7-9 with TRBJ2-5, with TRBD1 identical over 7 bases. The CDR3 is made up of 15 amino acids. Germline V lookup: CDR1 SEHNR, CDR2 FQNEAQ (reference sequence). J lost 0 bases, V lost 1 base, and 2 bases had no gene match. The CDR3 nucleotides are TGTGCCAGCAGCTTAGGAGGGACAGACCAAGAGACCCAGTACTTC. Translation gives CASSLGGTDQETQYF.

The chain couples TRBV20-1 to TRBJ2-7; D gene unclear. The germline V gene encodes CDR1 DFQATT and CDR2 SNEGSKA (reference sequence). The V end was cut by 1 base, the J end by 4 bases, with 11 bases between. The CDR3 is 13 residues long. The CDR3 nucleotides read TGCAGTGCTAGAGCGAGCCGGCAGTACGAGCAGTACTTC. It specifies CSARASRQYEQYF.

For this clonotype: The junction differs from germline at one of its ends, possibly a read error. The J gene is TRBJ1-5, the V gene TRBV19, with TRBD1 as a possible D gene (6 bases). This CDR3 region has 15 residues. The germline gives CDR1 LNHDA, CDR2 SQIVND (reference sequence). As DNA, the CDR3 is TGTGGCAGTAGGACTCCAGGGGAACGCAATCAGCCCCAGCATTTT. Translated, it gives CGSRTPGERNQPQHF.

This sequence joins TRBV9 and TRBJ2-3; no reliable D call. With 2 bases removed from V and 0 bases from J, the gap between germline ends came to 10 bases. The CDR3 contains 15 residues. Germline CDR1 is SGDLS and CDR2 is YYNGEE. The CDR3 DNA reads TGTGCCAGCAGCGTCACCGGCACTAGCACAGATACGCAGTATTTT. The encoded protein is CASSVTGTSTDTQYF.

This chain uses TRBV19 with TRBJ2-3; TRBD1 matches 7 bases. The V gene end was trimmed by 10 bases and the J gene end by 5 bases; junction bases not matched to a gene: 9. The germline V gene has CDR1 LNHDA and CDR2 SQIVND (reference sequence). This CDR3 spans 13 amino acids. The CDR3 bases are TGTGCCACGACCGGGACAGTAGGAGATACGCAGTATTTT. Amino acids: CATTGTVGDTQYF.